This T cell receptor beta chain emerged from a study of T cell changes during pregnancy in multiple sclerosis. Some clones are missing from TCRdb's copy, which holds only in-frame ones; the method was immunoSEQ multiplex PCR. Among some 110,000 clones listed, roughly 89% were seen once. Germline V CDR1 and CDR2: GTSNPN, SVGIG (reference sequence). The V segment lost 5 bases and the J segment 4 bases; nucleotides outside the gene matches: 8. The CDR3 spans 15 residues. Sequencing was performed on peripheral blood, taken before pregnancy. The clonotype was recovered from a female donor with multiple sclerosis, enrolled in a pregnancy study. The chain is built from TRBV30 and TRBJ2-2; TRBD2 aligns across 9 bases. CDR3 coding DNA: TGTGCCTGGGGCTCGAGCGGGGGGCGCACCGGGGAGCTGTTTTTT. This codes for CAWGSSGGRTGELFF.